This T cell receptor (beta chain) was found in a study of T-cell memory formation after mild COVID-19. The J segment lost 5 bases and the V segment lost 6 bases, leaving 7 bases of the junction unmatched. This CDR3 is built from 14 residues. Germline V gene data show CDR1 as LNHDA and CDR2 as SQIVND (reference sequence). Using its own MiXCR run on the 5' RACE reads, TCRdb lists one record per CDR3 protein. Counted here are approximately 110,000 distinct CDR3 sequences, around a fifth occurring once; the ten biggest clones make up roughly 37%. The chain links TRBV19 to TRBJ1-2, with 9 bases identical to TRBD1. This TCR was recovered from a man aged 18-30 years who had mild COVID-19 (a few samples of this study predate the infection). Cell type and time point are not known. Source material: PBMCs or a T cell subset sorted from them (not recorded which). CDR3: CASRPPGTGYGYTF. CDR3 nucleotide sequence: TGTGCCAGTAGACCCCCCGGGACAGGGTATGGCTACACCTTC.